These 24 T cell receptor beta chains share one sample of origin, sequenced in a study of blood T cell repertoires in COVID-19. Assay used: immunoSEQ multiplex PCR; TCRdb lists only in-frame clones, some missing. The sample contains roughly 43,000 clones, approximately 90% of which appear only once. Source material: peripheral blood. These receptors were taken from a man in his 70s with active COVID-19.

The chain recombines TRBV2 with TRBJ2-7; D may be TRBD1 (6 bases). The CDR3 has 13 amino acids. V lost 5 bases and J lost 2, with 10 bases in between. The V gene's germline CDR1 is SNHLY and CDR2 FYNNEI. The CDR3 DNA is TGTGCCAGCAGTAAGGACAGCACCTACGAGCAGTACTTC. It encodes CASSKDSTYEQYF.

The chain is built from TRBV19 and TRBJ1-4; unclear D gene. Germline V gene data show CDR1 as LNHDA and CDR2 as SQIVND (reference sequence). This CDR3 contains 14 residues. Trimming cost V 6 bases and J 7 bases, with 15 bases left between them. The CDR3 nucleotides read TGTGCCAGTAGCACCCCCGGAGTTCGTGAAAAACTGTTTTTT. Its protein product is CASSTPGVREKLFF.

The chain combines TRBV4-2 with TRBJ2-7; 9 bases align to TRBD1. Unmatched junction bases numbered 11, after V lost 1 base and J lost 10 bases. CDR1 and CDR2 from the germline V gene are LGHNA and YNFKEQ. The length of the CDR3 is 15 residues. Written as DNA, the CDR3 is TGTGCCAGCAGCCAAGTGTCGGGACAGGGTACCGGTCAGTACTTC. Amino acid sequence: CASSQVSGQGTGQYF.

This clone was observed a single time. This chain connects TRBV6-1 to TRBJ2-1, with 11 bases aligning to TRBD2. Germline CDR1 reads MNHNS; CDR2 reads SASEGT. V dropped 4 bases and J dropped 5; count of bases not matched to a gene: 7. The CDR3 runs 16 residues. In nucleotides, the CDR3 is TGTGCCAGCAGTGGTAGCGGGGGGGTTCAACACAATGAGCAGTTCTTC. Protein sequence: CASSGSGGVQHNEQFF.

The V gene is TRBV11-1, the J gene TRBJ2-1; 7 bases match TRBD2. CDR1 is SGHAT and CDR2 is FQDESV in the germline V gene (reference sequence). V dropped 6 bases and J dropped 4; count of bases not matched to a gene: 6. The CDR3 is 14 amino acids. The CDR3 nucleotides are TGTGCCAGCAGTTCGACTAGCCCGTACAATGAGCAGTTCTTC. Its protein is CASSSTSPYNEQFF.

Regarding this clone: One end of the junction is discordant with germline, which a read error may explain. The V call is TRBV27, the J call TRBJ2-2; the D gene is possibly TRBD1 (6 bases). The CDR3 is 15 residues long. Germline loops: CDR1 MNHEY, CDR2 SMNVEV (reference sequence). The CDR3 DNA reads TGTGCCGGCAGGCTCAGGGGATTAAACACCGGGGAGCTGTTTTTT. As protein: CAGRLRGLNTGELFF.

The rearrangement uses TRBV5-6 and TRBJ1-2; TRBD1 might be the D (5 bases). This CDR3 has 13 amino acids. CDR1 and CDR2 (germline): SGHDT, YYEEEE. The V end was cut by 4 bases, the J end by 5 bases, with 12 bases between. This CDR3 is CASSPGFSYGYTF. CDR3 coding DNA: TGTGCCAGCAGCCCAGGGTTTAGTTATGGCTACACCTTC.

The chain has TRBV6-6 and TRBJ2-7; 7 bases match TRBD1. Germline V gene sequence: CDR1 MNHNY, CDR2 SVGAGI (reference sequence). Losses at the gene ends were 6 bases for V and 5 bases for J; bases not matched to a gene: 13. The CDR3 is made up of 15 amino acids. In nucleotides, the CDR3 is TGTGCCAGCAGCCCACCCCGGGACAGCAACAACGAGCAGTACTTC. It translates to CASSPPRDSNNEQYF.

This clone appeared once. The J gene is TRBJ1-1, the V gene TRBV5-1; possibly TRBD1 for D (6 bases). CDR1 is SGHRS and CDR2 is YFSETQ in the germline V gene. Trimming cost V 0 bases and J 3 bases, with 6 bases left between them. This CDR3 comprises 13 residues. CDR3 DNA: TGCGCCAGCAGCTTGGGACAGGACACTGAAGCTTTCTTT. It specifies CASSLGQDTEAFF.

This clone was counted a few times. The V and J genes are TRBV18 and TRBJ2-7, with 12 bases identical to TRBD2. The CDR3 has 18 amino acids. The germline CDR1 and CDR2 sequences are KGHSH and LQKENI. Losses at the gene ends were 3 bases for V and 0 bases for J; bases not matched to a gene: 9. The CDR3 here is CASSPRPPSGGVSYEQYF. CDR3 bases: TGTGCCAGCTCACCCCGACCTCCTAGCGGGGGGGTCTCCTACGAGCAGTACTTC. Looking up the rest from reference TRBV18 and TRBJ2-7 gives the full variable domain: NAGVMQNPRHLVRRRGQEARLRCSPMKGHSHVYWYRQLPEEGLKFMVYLQKENIIDESGMPKERFSAEFPKEGPSILRIQQVVRGDSAAYFCASSPRPPSGGVSYEQYFGPGTRLTVT.

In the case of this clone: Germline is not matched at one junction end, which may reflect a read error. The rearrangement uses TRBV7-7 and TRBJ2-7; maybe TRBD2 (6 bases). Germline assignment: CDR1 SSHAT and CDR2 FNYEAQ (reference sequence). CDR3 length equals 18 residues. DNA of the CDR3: TGTGCTAGCAGCTTCCCGCCGTTATACTGGCGGGACGTCTACGAGCAGTACTTC. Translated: CASSFPPLYWRDVYEQYF.

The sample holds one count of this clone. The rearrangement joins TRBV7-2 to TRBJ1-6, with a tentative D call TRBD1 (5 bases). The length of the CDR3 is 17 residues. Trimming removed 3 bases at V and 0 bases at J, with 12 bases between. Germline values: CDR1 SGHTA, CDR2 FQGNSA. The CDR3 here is CASSFGGSSSYNSPLHF. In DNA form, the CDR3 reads TGTGCCAGCAGCTTTGGGGGGAGTAGCTCCTATAATTCACCCCTCCACTTT.

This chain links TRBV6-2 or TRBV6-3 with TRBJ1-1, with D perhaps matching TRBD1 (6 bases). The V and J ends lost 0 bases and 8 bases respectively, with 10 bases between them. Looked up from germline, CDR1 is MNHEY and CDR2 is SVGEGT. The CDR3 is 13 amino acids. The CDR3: CASSYSRTEEAFF. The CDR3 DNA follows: TGTGCCAGCAGTTACTCTCGGACAGAGGAAGCTTTCTTT.

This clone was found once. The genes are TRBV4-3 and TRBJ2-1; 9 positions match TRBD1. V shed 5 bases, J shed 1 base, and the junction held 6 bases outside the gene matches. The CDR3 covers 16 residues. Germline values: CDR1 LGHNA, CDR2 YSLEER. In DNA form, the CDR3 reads TGCGCCAGCAGCGATTACAGGGGGCTGTCCTACAATGAGCAGTTCTTC. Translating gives CASSDYRGLSYNEQFF.

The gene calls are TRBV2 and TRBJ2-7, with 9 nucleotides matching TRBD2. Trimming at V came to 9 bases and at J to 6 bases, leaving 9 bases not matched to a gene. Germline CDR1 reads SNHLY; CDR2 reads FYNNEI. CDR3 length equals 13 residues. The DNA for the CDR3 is TGTGCCAGGGGGGGACTAGCCCTCTCCGAGCAGTACTTC. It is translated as CARGGLALSEQYF.

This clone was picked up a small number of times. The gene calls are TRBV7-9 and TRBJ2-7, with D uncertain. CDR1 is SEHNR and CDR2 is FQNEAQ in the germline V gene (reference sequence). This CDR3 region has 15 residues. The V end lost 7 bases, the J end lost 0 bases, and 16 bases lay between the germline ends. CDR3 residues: CASKLYSGRSYEQYF. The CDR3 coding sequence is TGTGCCAGCAAGCTTTATTCGGGTCGCTCCTACGAGCAGTACTTC.

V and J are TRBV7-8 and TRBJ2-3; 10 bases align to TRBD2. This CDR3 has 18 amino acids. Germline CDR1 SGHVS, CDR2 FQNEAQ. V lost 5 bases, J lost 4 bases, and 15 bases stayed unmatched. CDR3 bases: TGTGCCAGCAGCAGACTGGCCCCTCTAGCGGGGGAGGCAGATACGCAGTATTTT. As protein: CASSRLAPLAGEADTQYF.

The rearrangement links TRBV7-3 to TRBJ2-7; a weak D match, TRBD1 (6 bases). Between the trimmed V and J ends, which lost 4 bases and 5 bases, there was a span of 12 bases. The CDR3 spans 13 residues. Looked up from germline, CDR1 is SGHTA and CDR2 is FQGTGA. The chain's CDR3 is CASSSGGGNEQYF. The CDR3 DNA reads TGTGCCAGCAGCTCGGGTGGGGGCAACGAGCAGTACTTC.

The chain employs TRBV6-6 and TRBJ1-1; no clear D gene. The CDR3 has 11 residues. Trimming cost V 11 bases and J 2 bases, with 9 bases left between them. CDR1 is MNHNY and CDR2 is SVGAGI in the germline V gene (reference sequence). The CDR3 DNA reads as TGTGCCTGTCACAGCAACACTGAAGCTTTCTTT. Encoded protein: CACHSNTEAFF.

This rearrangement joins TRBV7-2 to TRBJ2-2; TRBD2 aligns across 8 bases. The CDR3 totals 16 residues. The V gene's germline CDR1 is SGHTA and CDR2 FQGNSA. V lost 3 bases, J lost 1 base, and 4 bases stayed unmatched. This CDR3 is CASSFQSGGNTGELFF. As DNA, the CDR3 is TGTGCCAGCAGCTTTCAAAGCGGGGGGAACACCGGGGAGCTGTTTTTT.

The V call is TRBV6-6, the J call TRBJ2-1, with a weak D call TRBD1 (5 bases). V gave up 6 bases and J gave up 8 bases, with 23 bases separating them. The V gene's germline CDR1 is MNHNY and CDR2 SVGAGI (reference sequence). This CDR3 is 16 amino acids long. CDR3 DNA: TGTGCCAGCAGCCCCAGGGCCAGTCAAATGACGGATGAGCAGTTCTTC. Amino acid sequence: CASSPRASQMTDEQFF.

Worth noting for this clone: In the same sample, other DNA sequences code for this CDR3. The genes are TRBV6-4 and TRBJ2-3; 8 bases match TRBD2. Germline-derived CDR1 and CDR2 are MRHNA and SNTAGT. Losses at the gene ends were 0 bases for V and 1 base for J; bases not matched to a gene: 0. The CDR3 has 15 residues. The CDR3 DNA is TGTGCCAGCAGTGACTCTAGCGGGGGCACAGATACGCAGTATTTT. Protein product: CASSDSSGGTDTQYF.

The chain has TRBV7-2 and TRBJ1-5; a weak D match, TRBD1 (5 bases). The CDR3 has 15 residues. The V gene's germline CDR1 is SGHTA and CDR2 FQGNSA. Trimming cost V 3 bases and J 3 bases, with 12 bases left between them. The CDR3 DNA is TGTGCCAGCAGCTTGGACCGGGGGTTCAATCAGCCCCAGCATTTT. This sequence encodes CASSLDRGFNQPQHF.

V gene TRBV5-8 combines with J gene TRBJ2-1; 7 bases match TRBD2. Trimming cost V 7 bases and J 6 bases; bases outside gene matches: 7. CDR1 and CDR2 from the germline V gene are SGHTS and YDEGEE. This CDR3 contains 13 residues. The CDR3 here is CASVWRGSNEQFF. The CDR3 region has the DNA TGTGCCAGCGTTTGGCGGGGGAGCAATGAGCAGTTCTTC.